The 5 T cell receptor beta chains listed next were all sequenced from one sample in a study of T-cell reconstitution after alpha-beta-depleted transplantation in children. The library targeted TCRbeta and was prepared with unique molecular identifiers. TCRdb passed the PCR reads through MiXCR, listing each CDR3 protein once. The data show about 72,000 distinct CDR3 sequences, about 7.3% seen once. The sample in question was PBMCs from the stem cell graft donor, obtained from the stem cell graft. These receptors were obtained from a human donor who donated a stem cell graft to a child with acute lymphoblastic leukemia.

At least ten counts were recorded for this clonotype. The genes are TRBV4-3 and TRBJ1-5, with D unresolved. V gave up 0 bases and J gave up 5 bases, with 5 bases separating them. The CDR3 covers 13 residues. Germline V gene data show CDR1 as LGHNA and CDR2 as YSLEER. CDR3 nucleotide sequence: TGCGCCAGCAGCCAAGAGGGCGATCAGCCCCAGCATTTT. Translation: CASSQEGDQPQHF.

This clonotype was observed many times. In DNA, the CDR3 is TGTGCCAGCAGTTTAGGGGAGGGGGGGAACACTGAAGCTTTCTTT. Translation: CASSLGEGGNTEAFF. This rearrangement joins TRBV27 to TRBJ1-1, with TRBD1 as a possible D gene (6 bases). The CDR3 spans 15 residues. With 2 bases removed from V and 1 base from J, the gap between germline ends came to 11 bases. Germline V lookup: CDR1 MNHEY, CDR2 SMNVEV (reference sequence).

The chain uses TRBV5-4 and TRBJ2-2, with TRBD1 matching 7 bases. V was clipped by 4 bases and J by 0 bases; unmatched bases: 6. Germline CDR1 and CDR2: SGHNT and YYREEE (reference sequence). CDR3 length: 16 amino acids. The CDR3 bases are TGTGCCAGCAGCCAGGGACAGAAAGCGAACACCGGGGAGCTGTTTTTT. Translation: CASSQGQKANTGELFF.

With respect to this clonotype: It may be a read error: a sequence one base away is much more abundant. V is TRBV5-6 and J is TRBJ1-4; 10 bases are a match to TRBD1. Trimming removed 2 bases from V and 6 bases from J; junction bases left unmatched: 4. Per the germline V gene, CDR1 is SGHDT and CDR2 is YYEEEE. The CDR3 is made up of 15 amino acids. This chain's CDR3 is CASSLRQGADEKLFF. CDR3 DNA: TGTGCCAGCAGCTTAAGACAGGGGGCTGATGAAAAACTGTTTTTT.

About this clonotype: At one of its ends the junction is not consistent with the germline gene, which may arise from a read error. The J gene is TRBJ1-1, the V gene TRBV12-5; D remains unclear. The CDR3 has 16 amino acids. Per the germline V gene, CDR1 is LGHNT and CDR2 is FRNRAP. CDR3 bases: TGTGCTAGTGGTTTGGGGTGGAATCCCCCGGAAGCTGAACCTTTCTTT. Translated, it gives CASGLGWNPPEAEPFF.